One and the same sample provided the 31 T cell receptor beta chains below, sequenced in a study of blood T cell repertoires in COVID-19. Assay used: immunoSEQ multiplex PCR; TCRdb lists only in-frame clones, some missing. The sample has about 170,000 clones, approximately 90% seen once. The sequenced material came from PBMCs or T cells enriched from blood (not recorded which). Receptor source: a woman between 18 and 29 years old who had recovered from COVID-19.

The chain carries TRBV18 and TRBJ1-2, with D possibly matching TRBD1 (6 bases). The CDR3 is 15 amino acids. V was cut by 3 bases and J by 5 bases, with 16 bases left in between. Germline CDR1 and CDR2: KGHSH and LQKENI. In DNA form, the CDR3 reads TGTGCCAGCTCACCTCAGGGGTTTTCGATGTATGGCTACACCTTC. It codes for CASSPQGFSMYGYTF.

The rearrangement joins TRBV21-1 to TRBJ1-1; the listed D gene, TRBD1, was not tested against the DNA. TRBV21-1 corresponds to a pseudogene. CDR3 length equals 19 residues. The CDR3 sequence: CASSIRDRGGKEMNTEAFF. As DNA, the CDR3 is TGTGCCAGCAGCATAAGGGACAGGGGTGGTAAGGAGATGAACACTGAAGCTTTCTTT.

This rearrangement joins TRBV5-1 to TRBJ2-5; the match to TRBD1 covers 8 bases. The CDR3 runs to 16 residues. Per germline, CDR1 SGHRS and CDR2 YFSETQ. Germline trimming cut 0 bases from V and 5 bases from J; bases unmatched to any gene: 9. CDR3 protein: CASSLGAGGRRETQYF. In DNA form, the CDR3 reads TGCGCCAGCAGCTTGGGTGCAGGGGGCCGTAGGGAGACCCAGTACTTC. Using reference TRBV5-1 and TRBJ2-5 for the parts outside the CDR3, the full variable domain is KAGVTQTPRYLIKTRGQQVTLSCSPISGHRSVSWYQQTPGQGLQFLFEYFSETQRNKGNFPGRFSGRQFSNSRSEMNVSTLELGDSALYLCASSLGAGGRRETQYFGPGTRLLVL.

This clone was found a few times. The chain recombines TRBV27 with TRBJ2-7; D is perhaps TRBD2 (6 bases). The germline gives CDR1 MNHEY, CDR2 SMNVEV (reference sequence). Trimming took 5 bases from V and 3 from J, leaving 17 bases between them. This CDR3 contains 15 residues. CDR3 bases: TGTGCCAGCAGTGTGGTAGGGACTCAGTACTACGAGCAGTACTTC. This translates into CASSVVGTQYYEQYF.

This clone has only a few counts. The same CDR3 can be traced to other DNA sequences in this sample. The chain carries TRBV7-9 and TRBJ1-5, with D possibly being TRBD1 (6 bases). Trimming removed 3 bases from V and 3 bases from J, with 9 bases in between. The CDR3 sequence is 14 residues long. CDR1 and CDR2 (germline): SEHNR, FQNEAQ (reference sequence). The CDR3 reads CASSFGQSNQPQHF. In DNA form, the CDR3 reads TGTGCCAGCAGCTTCGGACAGTCCAATCAGCCCCAGCATTTT.

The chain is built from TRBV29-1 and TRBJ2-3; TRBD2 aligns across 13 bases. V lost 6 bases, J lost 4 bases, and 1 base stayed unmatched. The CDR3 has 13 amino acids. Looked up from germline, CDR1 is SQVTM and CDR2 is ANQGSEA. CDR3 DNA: TGCAGCGTCGGACTAGCGGGAGCAGATACGCAGTATTTT. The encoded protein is CSVGLAGADTQYF.

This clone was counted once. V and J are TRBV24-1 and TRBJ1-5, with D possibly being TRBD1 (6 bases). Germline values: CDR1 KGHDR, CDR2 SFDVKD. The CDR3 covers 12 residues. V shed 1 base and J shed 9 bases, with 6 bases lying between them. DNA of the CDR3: TGTGCCACCAGTGATTTAGGGGGGCCCCAGCATTTT. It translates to CATSDLGGPQHF.

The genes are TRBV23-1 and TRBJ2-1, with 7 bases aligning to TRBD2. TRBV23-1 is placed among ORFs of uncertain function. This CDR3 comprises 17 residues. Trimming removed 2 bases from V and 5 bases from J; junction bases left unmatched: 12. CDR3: CASSQNSGRELDNEQFF. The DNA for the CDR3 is TGCGCCAGCAGTCAAAATTCAGGGCGGGAGCTGGACAATGAGCAGTTCTTC.

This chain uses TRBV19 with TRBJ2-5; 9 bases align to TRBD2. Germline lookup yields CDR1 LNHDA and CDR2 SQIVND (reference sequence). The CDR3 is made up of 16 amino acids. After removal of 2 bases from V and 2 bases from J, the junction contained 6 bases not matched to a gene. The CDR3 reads CASSIIGAGGQETQYF. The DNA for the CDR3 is TGTGCCAGTAGTATAATTGGTGCGGGAGGGCAAGAGACCCAGTACTTC.

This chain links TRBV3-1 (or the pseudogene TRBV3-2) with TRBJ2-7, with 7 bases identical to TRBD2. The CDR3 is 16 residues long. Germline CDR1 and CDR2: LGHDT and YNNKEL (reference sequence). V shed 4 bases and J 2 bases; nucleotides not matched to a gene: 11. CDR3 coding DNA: TGTGCCAGCAGCCCCTCTTCGGGGGGAGGCCCCTACGAGCAGTACTTC. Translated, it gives CASSPSSGGGPYEQYF.

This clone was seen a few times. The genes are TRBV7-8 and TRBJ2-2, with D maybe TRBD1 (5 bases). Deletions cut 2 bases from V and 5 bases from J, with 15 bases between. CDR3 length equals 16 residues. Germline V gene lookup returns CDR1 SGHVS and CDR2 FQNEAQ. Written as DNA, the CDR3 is TGTGCCAGCAGCTTATGGGCATTCAGGGTTACCGGGGAGCTGTTTTTT. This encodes CASSLWAFRVTGELFF.

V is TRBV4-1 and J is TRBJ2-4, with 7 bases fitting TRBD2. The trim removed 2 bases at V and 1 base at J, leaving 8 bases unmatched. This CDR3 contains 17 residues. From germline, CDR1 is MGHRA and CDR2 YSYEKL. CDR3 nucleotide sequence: TGCGCCAGCAGCCAATTGGCCGGGGGGAGGGCCAAAAACATTCAGTACTTC. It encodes CASSQLAGGRAKNIQYF.

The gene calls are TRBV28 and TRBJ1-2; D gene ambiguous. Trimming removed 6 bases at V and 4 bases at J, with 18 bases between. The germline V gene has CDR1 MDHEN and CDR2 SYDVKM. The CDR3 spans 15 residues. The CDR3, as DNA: TGTGCCAGCAGCCCAAGTCGGGTTTTGGCCTATGGCTACACCTTC. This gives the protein CASSPSRVLAYGYTF.

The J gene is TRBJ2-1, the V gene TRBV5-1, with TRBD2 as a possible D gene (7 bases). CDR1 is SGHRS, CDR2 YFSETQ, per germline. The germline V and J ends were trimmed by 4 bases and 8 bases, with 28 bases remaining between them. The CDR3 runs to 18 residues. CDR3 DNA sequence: TGCGCCAGCAGCCACAGCCCTCTAGGGGGGGCTGGTTTGGATGAGCAGTTCTTC. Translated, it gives CASSHSPLGGAGLDEQFF. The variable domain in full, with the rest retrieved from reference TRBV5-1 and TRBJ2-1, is KAGVTQTPRYLIKTRGQQVTLSCSPISGHRSVSWYQQTPGQGLQFLFEYFSETQRNKGNFPGRFSGRQFSNSRSEMNVSTLELGDSALYLCASSHSPLGGAGLDEQFFGPGTRLTVL.

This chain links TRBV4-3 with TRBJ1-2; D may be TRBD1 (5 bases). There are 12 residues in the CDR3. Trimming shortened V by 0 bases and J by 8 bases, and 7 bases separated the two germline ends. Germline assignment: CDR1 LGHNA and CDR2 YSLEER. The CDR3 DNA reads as TGCGCCAGCAGCCAAGATAGGACAGGCTACACCTTC. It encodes CASSQDRTGYTF.

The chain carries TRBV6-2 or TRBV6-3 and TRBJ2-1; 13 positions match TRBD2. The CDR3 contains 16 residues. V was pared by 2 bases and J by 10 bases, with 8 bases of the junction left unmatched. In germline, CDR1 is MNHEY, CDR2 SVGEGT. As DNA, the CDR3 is TGTGCCAGCAGTTACAAACTAGCGGGGGGGATCTGGGAGCAGTTCTTC. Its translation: CASSYKLAGGIWEQFF.

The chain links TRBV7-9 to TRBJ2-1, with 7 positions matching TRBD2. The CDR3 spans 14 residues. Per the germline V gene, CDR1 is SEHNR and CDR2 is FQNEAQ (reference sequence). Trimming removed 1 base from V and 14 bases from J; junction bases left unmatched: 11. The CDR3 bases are TGTGCCAGCAGCTTAGTGGAATCCGGGACTATCAAGTTCTTC. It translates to CASSLVESGTIKFF.

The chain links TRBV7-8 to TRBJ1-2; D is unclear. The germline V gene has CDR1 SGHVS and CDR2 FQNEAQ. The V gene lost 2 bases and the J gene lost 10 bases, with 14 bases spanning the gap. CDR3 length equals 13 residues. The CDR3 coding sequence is TGTGCCAGCAGCTTAAATACCTATCCTAACTACACCTTC. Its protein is CASSLNTYPNYTF.

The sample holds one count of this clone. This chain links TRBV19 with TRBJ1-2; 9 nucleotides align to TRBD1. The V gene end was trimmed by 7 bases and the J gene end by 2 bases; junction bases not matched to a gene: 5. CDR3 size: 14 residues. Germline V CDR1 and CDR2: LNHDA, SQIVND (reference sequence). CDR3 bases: TGTGCCAGTACAACCGGGACAGGGAACTATGGCTACACCTTC. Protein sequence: CASTTGTGNYGYTF. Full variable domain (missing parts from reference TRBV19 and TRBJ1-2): DGGITQSPKYLFRKEGQNVTLSCEQNLNHDAMYWYRQDPGQGLRLIYYSQIVNDFQKGDIAEGYSVSREKKESFPLTVTSAQKNPTAFYLCASTTGTGNYGYTFGSGTRLTVV.

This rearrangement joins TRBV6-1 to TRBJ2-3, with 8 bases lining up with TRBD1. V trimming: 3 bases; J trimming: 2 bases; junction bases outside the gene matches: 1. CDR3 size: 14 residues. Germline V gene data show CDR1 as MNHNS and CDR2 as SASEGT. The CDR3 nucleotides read TGTGCCAGCAGTGACAGGGGGCCCACAGATACGCAGTATTTT. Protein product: CASSDRGPTDTQYF.

The CDR3 loop is CASSYGQGLGELFF. DNA of the CDR3: TGTGCCAGCAGTTACGGGCAGGGGCTCGGGGAGCTGTTTTTT. This chain links TRBV6-5 with TRBJ2-2, with D possibly being TRBD1 (6 bases). Germline V gene lookup returns CDR1 MNHEY and CDR2 SVGAGI. Trimming took 2 bases from V and 7 from J, leaving 11 bases between them. This CDR3 region has 14 residues.

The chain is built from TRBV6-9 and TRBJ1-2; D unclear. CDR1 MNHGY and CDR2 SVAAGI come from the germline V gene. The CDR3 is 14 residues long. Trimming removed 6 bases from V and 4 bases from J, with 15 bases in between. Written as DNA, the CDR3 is TGTGCCAGCAGCCAGCCGGAGGGCCCCTATGGCTACACCTTC. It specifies CASSQPEGPYGYTF.

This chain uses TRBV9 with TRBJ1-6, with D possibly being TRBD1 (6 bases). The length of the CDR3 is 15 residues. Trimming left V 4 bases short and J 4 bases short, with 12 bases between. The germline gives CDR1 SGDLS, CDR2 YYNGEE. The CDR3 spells CASSTQGFYNSPLHF. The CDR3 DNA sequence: TGTGCCAGCAGCACGCAGGGGTTTTATAATTCACCCCTCCACTTT. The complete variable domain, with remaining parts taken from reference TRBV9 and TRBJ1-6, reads DSGVTQTPKHLITATGQRVTLRCSPRSGDLSVYWYQQSLDQGLQFLIQYYNGEERAKGNILERFSAQQFPDLHSELNLSSLELGDSALYFCASSTQGFYNSPLHFGNGTRLTVT.

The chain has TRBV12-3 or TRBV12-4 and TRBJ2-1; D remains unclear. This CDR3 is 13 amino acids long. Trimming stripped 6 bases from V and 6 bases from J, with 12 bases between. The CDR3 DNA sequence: TGTGCCAGCAGCATGTCGAGAGCCAATGAGCAGTTCTTC. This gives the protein CASSMSRANEQFF.

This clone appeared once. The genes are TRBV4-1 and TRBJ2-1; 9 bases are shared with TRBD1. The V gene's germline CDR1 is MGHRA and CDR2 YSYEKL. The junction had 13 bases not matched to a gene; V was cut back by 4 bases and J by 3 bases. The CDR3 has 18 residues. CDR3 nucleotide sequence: TGCGCCAGCAGCCGTTCCACTCGGACAGGGGCGAACTACAATGAGCAGTTCTTC. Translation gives CASSRSTRTGANYNEQFF.

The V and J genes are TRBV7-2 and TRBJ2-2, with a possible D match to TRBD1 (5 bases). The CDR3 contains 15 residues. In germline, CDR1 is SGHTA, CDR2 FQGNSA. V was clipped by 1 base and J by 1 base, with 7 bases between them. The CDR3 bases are TGTGCCAGCAGCTTAGACAGGATGAACACCGGGGAGCTGTTTTTT. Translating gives CASSLDRMNTGELFF.

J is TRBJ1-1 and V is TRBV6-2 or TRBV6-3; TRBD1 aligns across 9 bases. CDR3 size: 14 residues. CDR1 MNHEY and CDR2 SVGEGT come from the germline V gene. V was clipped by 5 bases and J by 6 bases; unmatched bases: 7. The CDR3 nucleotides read TGTGCCAGCAGTGTTTCGACAGGGGGTGCTGAAGCTTTCTTT. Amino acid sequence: CASSVSTGGAEAFF.

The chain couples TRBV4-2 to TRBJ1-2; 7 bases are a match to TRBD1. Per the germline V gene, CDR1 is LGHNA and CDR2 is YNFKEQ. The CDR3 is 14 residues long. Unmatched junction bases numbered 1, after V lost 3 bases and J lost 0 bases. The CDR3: CASSHGQANYGYTF. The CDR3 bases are TGTGCCAGCAGCCATGGACAGGCTAACTATGGCTACACCTTC.

The CDR3 reads CAGAPTGTYEQYF. The CDR3 nucleotides read TGTGCCGGCGCCCCGACAGGGACCTACGAGCAGTACTTC. The genes are TRBV2 and TRBJ2-7; 7 nucleotides align to TRBD1. Germline V gives CDR1 SNHLY, CDR2 FYNNEI. With 11 bases clipped from V and 2 bases from J, the junction kept 9 bases outside the gene matches. The CDR3 totals 13 residues. The whole variable domain, filled in from reference TRBV2 and TRBJ2-7, reads EPEVTQTPSHQVTQMGQEVILRCVPISNHLYFYWYRQILGQKVEFLVSFYNNEISEKSEIFDDQFSVERPDGSNFTLKIRSTKLEDSAMYFCAGAPTGTYEQYFGPGTRLTVT.

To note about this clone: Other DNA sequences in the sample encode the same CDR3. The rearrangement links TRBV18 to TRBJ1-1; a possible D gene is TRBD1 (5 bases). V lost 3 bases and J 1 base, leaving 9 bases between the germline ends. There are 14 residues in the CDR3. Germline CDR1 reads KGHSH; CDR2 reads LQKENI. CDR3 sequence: CASSPGRGNTEAFF. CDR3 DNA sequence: TGTGCCAGCTCACCTGGAAGGGGGAACACTGAAGCTTTCTTT.

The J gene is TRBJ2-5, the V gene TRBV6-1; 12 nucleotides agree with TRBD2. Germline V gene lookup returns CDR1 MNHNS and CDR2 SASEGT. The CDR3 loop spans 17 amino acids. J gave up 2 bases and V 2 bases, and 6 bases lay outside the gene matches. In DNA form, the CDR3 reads TGTGCCAGCAGTGAACTAGCGGGAGGGGGGGGACAAGAGACCCAGTACTTC. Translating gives CASSELAGGGGQETQYF.